The T cell receptor beta chain under discussion was sequenced for a study of blood T cell repertoires in COVID-19. Methods used by the authors: Nucleated cell number was recorded as an estimate derived from reference gene primer amplification. Data came from immunoSEQ multiplex PCR; TCRdb stores just in-frame clones and leaves some out. D and trimming come from the DNA, and the V and J calls and clone size come from that table. Among approximately 270,000 clones listed, roughly 86% were seen once. In germline, CDR1 is LNHDA, CDR2 SQIVND (reference sequence). V was shortened by 1 base and J by 2 bases, with 12 bases between the two germline ends. The CDR3 extends over 15 amino acids.

The rearrangement links TRBV19 to TRBJ2-7; D not certain. The TCR originated in a man between 35 and 55 years old with active or convalescent COVID-19. Sequenced: peripheral blood. The chain's CDR3 is CASSIGALGTYEQYF. The CDR3, as DNA: TGTGCCAGTAGTATAGGGGCACTTGGCACCTACGAGCAGTACTTC.